Presented here are 3 T cell receptor beta chains from one specimen sequenced in a study of long-term antiretroviral therapy in people with HIV. Running of the v3.0 immunoSEQ assay took place at survey level. Repertoires were generated with immunoSEQ multiplex PCR, while TCRdb's copy carries only in-frame clones and drops some. Of more than 15,000 clones in the sample, roughly four fifths were seen once. Sequenced here: unsorted PBMCs, sampled 0.3 years after starting antiretroviral therapy. These receptors were collected from a man between 18 and 35 years old with HIV.

The genes are TRBV7-3 and TRBJ1-2; 7 bases are a match to TRBD1. The germline CDR1 and CDR2 sequences are SGHTA and FQGTGA. J lost 8 bases, V lost 5 bases, and 8 bases had no gene match. The CDR3 totals 13 residues. CDR3 sequence (DNA): TGTGCCAGCAGCCTTGACAGGGACTCAGGCTACACCTTC. It translates to CASSLDRDSGYTF.

This chain links TRBV6-1 with TRBJ2-7; D ambiguous. Germline CDR1 and CDR2: MNHNS and SASEGT. Trimming took off 6 bases at V and 3 bases at J, with 9 bases between the two ends. This CDR3 is built from 12 residues. The CDR3 region is CASSLSRYEQYV. CDR3 DNA: TGTGCCAGCAGCCTATCTCGCTACGAGCAGTACGTC.

About this clone: The junction departs from germline at one end; a sequencing error may be responsible. The CDR3 sequence is CASSSQQAWVF. As DNA, the CDR3 is TGTGCCAGCTCAAGCCAACAGGCCTGGGTCTTT. The chain joins TRBV18 to TRBJ1-1; TRBD1 might be the D (5 bases). The CDR3 has 11 residues. Germline V lookup: CDR1 KGHSH, CDR2 LQKENI.